This TCR beta chain comes out of a study of blood T cell repertoires in COVID-19. Study-wide context: Samples taken during acute and convalescent COVID-19 were collected in the United States, Italy and Spain.

Germline V CDR1 and CDR2: KGHDR, SFDVKD. The CDR3 consists of 13 residues. V was pared by 10 bases and J by 9 bases, with 9 bases of the junction left unmatched. Clones were read by immunoSEQ multiplex PCR, and TCRdb kept only the in-frame ones, dropping some. This table has roughly 220,000 clones, 70% to 85% appearing once. The chain uses TRBV24-1 and TRBJ2-4, with 9 bases that match TRBD1. The clonotype was recovered from a middle-aged man who had recovered from COVID-19. Material for sequencing was PBMCs or T cells enriched from blood (not recorded which). The chain's CDR3 is CATGQGSDGIQYF. The CDR3 region has the DNA TGTGCCACGGGACAGGGATCGGACGGCATTCAGTACTTC.